The sequence of this T cell receptor (beta chain) was determined in a study of T cells in Graves' hyperthyroidism and ophthalmopathy. Overall study: Before any treatment, at initial diagnosis, peripheral blood was collected.

Over 18 months, lack of ophthalmopathy progression marked Graves' hyperthyroidism as stable. Regarding this clonotype: Its target is not known.

There were TCR beta CDR3 regions amplified from RNA transcripts. First-round RT-PCR of the TCR CDR3 relied on the HTBI primer set. From the multiplex PCR reads, TCRdb called clonotypes with MiXCR, one entry per CDR3 protein. This table holds about 480,000 distinct CDR3 sequences, 14% found once. Study-wide findings and caveats: Model output signaled ophthalmopathy a median 6.5 months ahead of onset. Most thyroid-expanded clonotypes above 0.001 were also found in blood.

Trimming removed 0 bases from V and 0 bases from J, with 9 bases in between. The V gene's germline CDR1 is SGDLS and CDR2 YYNGEE. This CDR3 is 15 amino acids long. This clonotype was sampled from a woman aged 18-35 years with Graves' hyperthyroidism. The specimen was blood. This rearrangement joins TRBV9 to TRBJ1-2; D uncertain. As DNA, the CDR3 is TGTGCCAGCAGCGTAGGGGTCAGTTCTAACTATGGCTACACCTTC. Its protein product is CASSVGVSSNYGYTF.